This T cell receptor beta chain emerged from a study of cytomegalovirus exposure and HLA in healthy donors. The PCR had 60 Vbeta and 13 Jbeta primers. Only in-frame clones appear in the TCRdb table, and some are missing; sequencing was by immunoSEQ multiplex PCR. Of 100,000 to 150,000 clones in the sample, over 70% are singletons; the top ten hold over 2%. Germline CDR1 and CDR2: SGDLS and YYNGEE. Deletions cut 3 bases from V and 2 bases from J, with 10 bases between. The CDR3 is 14 residues long. The chain carries TRBV9 and TRBJ2-3; perhaps TRBD2 as D (5 bases). Sample: PBMCs. The sequence derives from a woman aged 55 to 70 in good health and CMV-seropositive. The CDR3 DNA is TGTGCCAGCAGCGGCGAGGGCGCCACAGATACGCAGTATTTT. It specifies CASSGEGATDTQYF.